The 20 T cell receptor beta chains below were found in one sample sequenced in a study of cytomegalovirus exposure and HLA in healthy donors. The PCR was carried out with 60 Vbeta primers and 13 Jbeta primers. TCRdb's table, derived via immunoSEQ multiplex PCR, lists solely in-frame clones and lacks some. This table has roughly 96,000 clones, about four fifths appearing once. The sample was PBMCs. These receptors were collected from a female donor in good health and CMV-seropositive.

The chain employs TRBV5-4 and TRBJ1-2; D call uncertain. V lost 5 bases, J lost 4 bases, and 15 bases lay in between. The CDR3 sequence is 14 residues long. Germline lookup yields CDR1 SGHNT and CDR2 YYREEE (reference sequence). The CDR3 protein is CASRGARGGYGYTF. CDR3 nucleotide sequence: TGTGCCAGCAGAGGAGCCCGGGGAGGCTATGGCTACACCTTC.

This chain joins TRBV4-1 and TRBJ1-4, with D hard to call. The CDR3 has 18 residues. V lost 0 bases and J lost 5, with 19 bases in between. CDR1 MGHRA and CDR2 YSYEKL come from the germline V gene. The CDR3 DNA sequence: TGCGCCAGCAGCCAAGATACGGGGAGCTACTTGGGGAATGAAAAACTGTTTTTT. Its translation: CASSQDTGSYLGNEKLFF.

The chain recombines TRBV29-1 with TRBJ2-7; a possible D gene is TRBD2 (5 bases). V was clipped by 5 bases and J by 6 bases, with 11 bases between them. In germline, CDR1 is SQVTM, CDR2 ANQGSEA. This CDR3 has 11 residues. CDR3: CSVRELGEQYF. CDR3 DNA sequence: TGCAGCGTTAGGGAGCTTGGCGAGCAGTACTTC.

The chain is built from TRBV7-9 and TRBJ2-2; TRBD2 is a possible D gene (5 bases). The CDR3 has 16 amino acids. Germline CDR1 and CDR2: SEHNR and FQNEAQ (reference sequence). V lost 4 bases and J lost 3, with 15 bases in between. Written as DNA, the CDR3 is TGTGCCAGCAGCTCACCCCGGGGAGCTTACACCGGGGAGCTGTTTTTT. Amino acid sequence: CASSSPRGAYTGELFF.

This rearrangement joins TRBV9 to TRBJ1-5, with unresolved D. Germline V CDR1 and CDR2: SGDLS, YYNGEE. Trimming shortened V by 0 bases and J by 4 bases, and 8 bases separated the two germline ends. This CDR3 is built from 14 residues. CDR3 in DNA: TGTGCCAGCAGCGTAGGGGCAAGTAATCAGCCCCAGCATTTT. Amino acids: CASSVGASNQPQHF.

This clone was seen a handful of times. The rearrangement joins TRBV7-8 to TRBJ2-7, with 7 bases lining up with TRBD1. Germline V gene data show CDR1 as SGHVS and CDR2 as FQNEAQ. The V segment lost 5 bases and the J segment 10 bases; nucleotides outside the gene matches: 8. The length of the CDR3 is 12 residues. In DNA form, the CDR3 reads TGTGCCAGCAGCCTCGACAGGGTTTTACAGTACTTC. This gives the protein CASSLDRVLQYF.

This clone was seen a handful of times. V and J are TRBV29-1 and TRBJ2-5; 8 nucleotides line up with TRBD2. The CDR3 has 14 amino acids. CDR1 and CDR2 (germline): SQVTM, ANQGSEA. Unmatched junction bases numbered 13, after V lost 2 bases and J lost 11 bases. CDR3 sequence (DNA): TGCAGCGTTGAAATTAGCGGGGCCGCCGGGGAGCAGTACTTC. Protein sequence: CSVEISGAAGEQYF.

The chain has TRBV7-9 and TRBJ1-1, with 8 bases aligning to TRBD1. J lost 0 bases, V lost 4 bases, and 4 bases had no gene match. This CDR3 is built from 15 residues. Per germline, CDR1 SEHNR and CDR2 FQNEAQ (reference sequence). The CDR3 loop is CASSWWTGLNTEAFF. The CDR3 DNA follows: TGTGCCAGCAGCTGGTGGACAGGGTTGAACACTGAAGCTTTCTTT.

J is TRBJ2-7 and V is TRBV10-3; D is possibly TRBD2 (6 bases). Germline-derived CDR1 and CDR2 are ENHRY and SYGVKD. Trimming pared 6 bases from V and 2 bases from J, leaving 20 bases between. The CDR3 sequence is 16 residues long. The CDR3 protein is CAIRSNNGGGTYEQYF. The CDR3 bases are TGTGCCATCAGGAGTAATAATGGGGGAGGTACCTACGAGCAGTACTTC.

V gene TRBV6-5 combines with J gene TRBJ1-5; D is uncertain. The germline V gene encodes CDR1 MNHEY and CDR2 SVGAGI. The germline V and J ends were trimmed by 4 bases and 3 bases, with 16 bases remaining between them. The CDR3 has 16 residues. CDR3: CASSFLGREPNQPQHF. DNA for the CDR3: TGTGCCAGCAGTTTCCTCGGGAGGGAACCCAATCAGCCCCAGCATTTT.

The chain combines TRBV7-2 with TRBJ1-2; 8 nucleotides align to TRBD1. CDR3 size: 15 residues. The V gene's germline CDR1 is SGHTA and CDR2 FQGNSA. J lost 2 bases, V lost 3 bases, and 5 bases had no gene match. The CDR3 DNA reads TGTGCCAGCAGCTTTCCCCGACAGGGGAACTATGGCTACACCTTC. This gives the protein CASSFPRQGNYGYTF.

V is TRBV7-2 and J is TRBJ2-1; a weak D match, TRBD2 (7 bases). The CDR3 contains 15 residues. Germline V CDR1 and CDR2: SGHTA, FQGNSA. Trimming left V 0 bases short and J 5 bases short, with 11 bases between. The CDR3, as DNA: TGTGCCAGCAGCTTAGCGGGAGGGGGTCACAATGAGCAGTTCTTC. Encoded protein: CASSLAGGGHNEQFF.

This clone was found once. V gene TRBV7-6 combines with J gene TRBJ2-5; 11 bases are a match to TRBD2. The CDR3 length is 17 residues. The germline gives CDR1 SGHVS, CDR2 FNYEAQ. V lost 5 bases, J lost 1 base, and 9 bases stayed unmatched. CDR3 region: CASSLGLAGGGQETQYF. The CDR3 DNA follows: TGTGCCAGCAGCCTGGGGCTAGCGGGGGGAGGCCAAGAGACCCAGTACTTC. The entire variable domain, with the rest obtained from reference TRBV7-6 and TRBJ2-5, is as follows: GAGVSQSPRYKVTKRGQDVALRCDPISGHVSLYWYRQALGQGPEFLTYFNYEAQQDKSGLPNDRFSAERPEGSISTLTIQRTEQRDSAMYRCASSLGLAGGGQETQYFGPGTRLLVL.

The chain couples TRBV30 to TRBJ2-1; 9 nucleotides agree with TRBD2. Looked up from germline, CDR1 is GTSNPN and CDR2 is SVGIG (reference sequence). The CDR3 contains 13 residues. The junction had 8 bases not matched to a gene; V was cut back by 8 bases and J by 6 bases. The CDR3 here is CASGTSPGNEQFF. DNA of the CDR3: TGTGCCAGCGGGACTAGCCCCGGCAATGAGCAGTTCTTC.

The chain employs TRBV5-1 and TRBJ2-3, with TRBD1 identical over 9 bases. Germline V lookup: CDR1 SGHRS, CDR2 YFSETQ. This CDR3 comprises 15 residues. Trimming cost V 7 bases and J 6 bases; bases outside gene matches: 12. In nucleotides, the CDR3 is TGCGCCAGCTGTATCCGGGACAGGGCTGCGGATACGCAGTATTTT. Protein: CASCIRDRAADTQYF.

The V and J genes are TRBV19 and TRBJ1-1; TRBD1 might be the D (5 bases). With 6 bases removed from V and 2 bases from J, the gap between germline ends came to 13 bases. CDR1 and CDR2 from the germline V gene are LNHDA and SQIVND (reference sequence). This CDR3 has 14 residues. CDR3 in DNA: TGTGCCAGTAGATCCGGGACTACCAACACTGAAGCTTTCTTT. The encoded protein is CASRSGTTNTEAFF.

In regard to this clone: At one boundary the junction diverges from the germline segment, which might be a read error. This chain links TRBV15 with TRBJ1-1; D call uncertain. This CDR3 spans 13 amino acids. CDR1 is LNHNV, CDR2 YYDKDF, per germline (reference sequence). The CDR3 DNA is TGTGCCACCAGCAGAGTTACGGGAGTTGACATTGATTTT. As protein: CATSRVTGVDIDF.

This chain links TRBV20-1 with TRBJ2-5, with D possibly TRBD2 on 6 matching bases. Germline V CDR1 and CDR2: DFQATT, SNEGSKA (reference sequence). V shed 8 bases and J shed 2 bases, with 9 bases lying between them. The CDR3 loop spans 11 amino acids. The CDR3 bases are TGCAGTCGGGCGGGGCAAGAGACCCAGTACTTC. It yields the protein CSRAGQETQYF.

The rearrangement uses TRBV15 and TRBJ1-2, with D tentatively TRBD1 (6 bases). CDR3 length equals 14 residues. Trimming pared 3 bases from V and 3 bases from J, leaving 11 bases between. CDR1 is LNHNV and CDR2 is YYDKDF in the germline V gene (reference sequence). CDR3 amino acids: CATSSYRADYGYTF. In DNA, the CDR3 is TGTGCCACCAGCAGTTACAGGGCTGACTATGGCTACACCTTC.

For the CDR3, the DNA is TGTGCCAGCAGCTTAGTAGCGGGAGTGTCAGAGACCCAGTACTTC. This gives the protein CASSLVAGVSETQYF. The chain joins TRBV7-2 to TRBJ2-5; 9 bases match TRBD2. CDR1 and CDR2 from the germline V gene are SGHTA and FQGNSA. V was clipped by 1 base and J by 4 bases; unmatched bases: 4. The CDR3 length is 15 residues.